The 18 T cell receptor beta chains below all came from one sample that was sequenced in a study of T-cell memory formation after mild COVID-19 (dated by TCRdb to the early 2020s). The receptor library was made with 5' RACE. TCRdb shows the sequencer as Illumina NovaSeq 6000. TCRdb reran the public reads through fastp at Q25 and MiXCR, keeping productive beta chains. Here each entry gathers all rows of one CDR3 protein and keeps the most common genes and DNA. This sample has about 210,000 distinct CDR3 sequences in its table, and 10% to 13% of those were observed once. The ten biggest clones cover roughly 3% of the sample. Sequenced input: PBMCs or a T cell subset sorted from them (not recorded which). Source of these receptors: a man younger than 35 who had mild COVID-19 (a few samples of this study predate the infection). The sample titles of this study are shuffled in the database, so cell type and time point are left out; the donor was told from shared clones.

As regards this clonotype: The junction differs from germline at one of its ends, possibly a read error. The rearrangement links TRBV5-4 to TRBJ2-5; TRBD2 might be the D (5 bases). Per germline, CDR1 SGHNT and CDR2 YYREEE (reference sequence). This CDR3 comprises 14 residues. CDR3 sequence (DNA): TGTGCCAGCGCAGACGGACTGCAAGGCCCCATCGCCAACTTC. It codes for CASADGLQGPIANF.

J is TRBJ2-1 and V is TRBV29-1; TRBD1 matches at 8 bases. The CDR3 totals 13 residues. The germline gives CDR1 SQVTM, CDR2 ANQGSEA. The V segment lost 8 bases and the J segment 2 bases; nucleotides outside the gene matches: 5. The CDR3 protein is CSSNRGAYNEQFF. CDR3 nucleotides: TGCAGCAGCAACAGGGGGGCCTACAATGAGCAGTTCTTC.

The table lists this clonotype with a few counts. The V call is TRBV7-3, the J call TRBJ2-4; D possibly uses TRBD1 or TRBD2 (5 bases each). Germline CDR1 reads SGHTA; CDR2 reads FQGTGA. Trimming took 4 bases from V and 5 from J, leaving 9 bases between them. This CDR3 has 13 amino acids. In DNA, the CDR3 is TGTGCCAGCAGCTACCAGGGAGAAAACATTCAGTACTTC. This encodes CASSYQGENIQYF.

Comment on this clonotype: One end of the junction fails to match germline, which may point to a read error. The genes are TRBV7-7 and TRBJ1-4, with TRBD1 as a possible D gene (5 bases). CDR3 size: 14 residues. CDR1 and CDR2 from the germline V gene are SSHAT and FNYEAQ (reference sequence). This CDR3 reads CASSPTATNEKLFF. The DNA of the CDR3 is TGTGCTAGCAGCCCGACAGCAACTAATGAAAAACTGTTTTTT.

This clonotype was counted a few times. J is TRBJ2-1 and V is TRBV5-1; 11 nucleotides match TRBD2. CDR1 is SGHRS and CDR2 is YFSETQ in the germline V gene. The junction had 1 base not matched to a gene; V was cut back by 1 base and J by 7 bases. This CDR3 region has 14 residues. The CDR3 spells CASSLRTSGNEQFF. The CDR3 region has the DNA TGCGCCAGCAGCTTGAGGACTAGCGGGAATGAGCAGTTCTTC.

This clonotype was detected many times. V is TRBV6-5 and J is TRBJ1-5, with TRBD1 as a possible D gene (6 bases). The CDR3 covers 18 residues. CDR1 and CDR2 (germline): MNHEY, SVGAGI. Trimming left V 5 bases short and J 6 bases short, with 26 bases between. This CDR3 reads CASSLMQQGVGPTQPQHF. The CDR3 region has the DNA TGTGCCAGCAGTCTGATGCAACAGGGCGTGGGGCCGACTCAGCCCCAGCATTTT.

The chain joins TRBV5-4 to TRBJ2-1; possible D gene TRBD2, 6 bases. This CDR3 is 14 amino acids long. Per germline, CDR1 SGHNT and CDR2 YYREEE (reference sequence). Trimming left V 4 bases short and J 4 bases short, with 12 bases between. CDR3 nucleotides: TGTGCCAGCAGCGGAGGGCCACCTTACAATGAGCAGTTCTTC. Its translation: CASSGGPPYNEQFF. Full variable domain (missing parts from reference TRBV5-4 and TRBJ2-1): ETGVTQSPTHLIKTRGQQVTLRCSSQSGHNTVSWYQQALGQGPQFIFQYYREEENGRGNFPPRFSGLQFPNYSSELNVNALELDDSALYLCASSGGPPYNEQFFGPGTRLTVL.

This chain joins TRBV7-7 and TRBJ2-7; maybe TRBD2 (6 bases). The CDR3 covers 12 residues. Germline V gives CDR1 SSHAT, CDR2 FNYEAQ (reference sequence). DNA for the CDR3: TGTGCTAGCAGCTTAGCTGGGGGGGAGCAGTACGTC. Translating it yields CASSLAGGEQYV.

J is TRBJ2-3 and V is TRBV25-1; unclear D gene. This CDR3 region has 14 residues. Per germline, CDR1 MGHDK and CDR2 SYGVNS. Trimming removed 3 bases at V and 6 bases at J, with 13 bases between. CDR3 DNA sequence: TGTGCCAGCAGTGATTGGTTGGCCGGGGATACGCAGTATTTT. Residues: CASSDWLAGDTQYF.

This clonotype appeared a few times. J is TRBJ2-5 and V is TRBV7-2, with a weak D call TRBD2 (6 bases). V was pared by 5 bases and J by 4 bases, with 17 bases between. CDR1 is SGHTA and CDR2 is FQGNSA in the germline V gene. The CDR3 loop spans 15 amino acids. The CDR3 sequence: CASSRIKMGGETQYF. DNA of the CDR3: TGTGCCAGCAGCAGGATAAAGATGGGGGGAGAGACCCAGTACTTC.

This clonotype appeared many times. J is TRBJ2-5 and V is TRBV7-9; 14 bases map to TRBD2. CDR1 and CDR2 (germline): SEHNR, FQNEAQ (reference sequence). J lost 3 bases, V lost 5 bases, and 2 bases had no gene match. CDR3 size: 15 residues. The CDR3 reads CASSKGLAGEETQYF. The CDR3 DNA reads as TGTGCCAGCAGCAAGGGACTAGCGGGGGAAGAGACCCAGTACTTC.

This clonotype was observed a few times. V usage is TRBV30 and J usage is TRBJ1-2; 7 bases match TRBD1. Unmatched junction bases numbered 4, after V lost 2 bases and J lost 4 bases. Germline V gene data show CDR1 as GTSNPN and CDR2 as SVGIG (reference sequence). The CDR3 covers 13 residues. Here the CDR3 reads CAWSRQGGYGYTF. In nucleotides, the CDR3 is TGTGCCTGGAGTAGACAGGGAGGCTATGGCTACACCTTC.

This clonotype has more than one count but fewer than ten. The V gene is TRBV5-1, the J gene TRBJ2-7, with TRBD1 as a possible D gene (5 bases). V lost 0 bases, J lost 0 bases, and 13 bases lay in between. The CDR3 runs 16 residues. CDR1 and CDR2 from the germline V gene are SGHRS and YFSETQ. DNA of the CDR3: TGCGCCAGCAGCTTGGGCCCTAGGGGCTTCTCCTACGAGCAGTACTTC. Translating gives CASSLGPRGFSYEQYF.

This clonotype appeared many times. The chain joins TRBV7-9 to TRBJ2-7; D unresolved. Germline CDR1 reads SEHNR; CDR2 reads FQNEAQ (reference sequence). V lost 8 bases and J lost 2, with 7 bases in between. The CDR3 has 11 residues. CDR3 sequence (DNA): TGTGCCAGCGCCGAGACCTACGAGCAGTACGTC. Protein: CASAETYEQYV.

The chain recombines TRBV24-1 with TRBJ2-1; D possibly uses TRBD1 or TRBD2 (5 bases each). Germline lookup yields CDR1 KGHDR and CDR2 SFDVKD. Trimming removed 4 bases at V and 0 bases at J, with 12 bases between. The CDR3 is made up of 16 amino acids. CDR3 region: CATSDGASNSYNEQFF. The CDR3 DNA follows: TGTGCCACCAGTGACGGGGCTAGCAACTCCTACAATGAGCAGTTCTTC.

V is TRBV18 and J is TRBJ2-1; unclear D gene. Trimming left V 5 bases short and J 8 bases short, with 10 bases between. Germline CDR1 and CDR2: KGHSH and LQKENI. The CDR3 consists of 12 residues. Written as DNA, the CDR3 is TGTGCCAGCTCAAACCGCCACCATGAGCAGTTCTTC. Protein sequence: CASSNRHHEQFF. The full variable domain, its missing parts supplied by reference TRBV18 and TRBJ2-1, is NAGVMQNPRHLVRRRGQEARLRCSPMKGHSHVYWYRQLPEEGLKFMVYLQKENIIDESGMPKERFSAEFPKEGPSILRIQQVVRGDSAAYFCASSNRHHEQFFGPGTRLTVL.

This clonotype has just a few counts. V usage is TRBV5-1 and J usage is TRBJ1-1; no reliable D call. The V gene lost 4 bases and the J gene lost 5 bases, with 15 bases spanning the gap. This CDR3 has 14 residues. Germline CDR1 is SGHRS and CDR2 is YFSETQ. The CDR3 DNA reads TGCGCCAGCAGCCAGAATCCGGGGATTACTGAAGCTTTCTTT. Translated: CASSQNPGITEAFF. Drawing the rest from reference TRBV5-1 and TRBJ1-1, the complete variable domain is KAGVTQTPRYLIKTRGQQVTLSCSPISGHRSVSWYQQTPGQGLQFLFEYFSETQRNKGNFPGRFSGRQFSNSRSEMNVSTLELGDSALYLCASSQNPGITEAFFGQGTRLTVV.

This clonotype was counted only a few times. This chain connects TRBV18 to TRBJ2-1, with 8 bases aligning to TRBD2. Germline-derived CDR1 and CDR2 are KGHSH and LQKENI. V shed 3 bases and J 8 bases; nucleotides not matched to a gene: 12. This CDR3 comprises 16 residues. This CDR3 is CASSPSWGGGRYEQFF. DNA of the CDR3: TGTGCCAGCTCACCTTCGTGGGGCGGGGGGCGCTATGAGCAGTTCTTC.